This is a list of T cell receptor beta chains from one sample in a study of human T cells and chemical hapten exposure. TCRdb re-called the RACE reads with MiXCR, one entry per CDR3 protein. The sample yields about 300,000 distinct CDR3 sequences, around 5.5% seen once. This specimen consisted of whole blood, obtained in connection with sensitization to the hapten diphenylcyclopropenone (DPC). All receptors derive from a woman aged 18-29 years with alopecia areata. Some clones in this sample may be carry-over from other donors' samples. CDR3s include the opening cysteine and the closing phenylalanine or tryptophan. A D gene is named only where the DNA matches it firmly. The listing skips clone size in some rows; elsewhere it reads once, few, many or a size class.

D,V,J,size,DNA,CDR3
-,TRBV27,TRBJ2-1,many,TGTGCCAGCAGTTTATTCGAGGGGAACAATGAGCAGTTCTTC,CASSLFEGNNEQFF
-,TRBV7-9,TRBJ1-6,few,TGTGCCAGCAGCTTGGAACAGTTTAATTCACCCCTCCACTTT,CASSLEQFNSPLHF
-,TRBV2,TRBJ1-3,-,TGTGCCAGCAGTGAAATCGGAAACACCATATATTTT,CASSEIGNTIYF
TRBD1,TRBV6-5,TRBJ1-2,many,TGTGCCAGCAGCCTACAGGGGGCCCTTGGCTACACCTTC,CASSLQGALGYTF
-,TRBV3-1,TRBJ2-5,many,TGTGCCAGCAGCCAAGATTTAGGAGCGGGTCAGAAAGAGACCCAGTACTTC,CASSQDLGAGQKETQYF
-,TRBV29-1,TRBJ2-2,medium-sized,TGCAGCGTAAAAGACCCGAAAGGGCCCGGGGAGCTGTTTTTT,CSVKDPKGPGELFF
-,TRBV10-3,TRBJ2-7,few,TGTGCCATCAGTGACGGCCCCCCCCGCTACGAGCAGTACTTC,CAISDGPPRYEQYF
-,TRBV7-2,TRBJ1-5,-,TGTGCCAGCAGCACCCTTGAAGGTCAGCCCCAGCATTTT,CASSTLEGQPQHF
-,TRBV18,TRBJ2-3,many,TGTGCCAGTGATGTAGCCGGCACAGATACGCAGTATTTT,CASDVAGTDTQYF
-,TRBV27,TRBJ2-3,-,TGTGCCAGCAGTCCCCCGGCCAGTAGCACAGATACGCAGTATTTT,CASSPPASSTDTQYF
-,TRBV6-2/TRBV6-3,TRBJ2-3,many,TGTGCCAGCAGTCAGAATAGGGATACGCAGTATTTT,CASSQNRDTQYF
-,TRBV10-2,TRBJ1-5,many,TGCGCCAGCAGTGACAGGGGAGAAGCGCCCCAGCATTTT,CASSDRGEAPQHF
TRBD1,TRBV4-2,TRBJ2-7,-,TGTGCCAGCAGCCGATCCGGGACAGTATCATACGAGCAGTACTTC,CASSRSGTVSYEQYF
-,TRBV6-2/TRBV6-3,TRBJ2-6,many,TGTGCCAGCACTTCCCGGAAGGGGACGTCTTATTTGGTCCTGACTTTC,CASTSRKGTSYLVLTF
TRBD2,TRBV4-1,TRBJ2-5,many,TGCGCCAGCAGCCAAGGACTAGCGGGATCTCAAGAGACCCAGTACTTC,CASSQGLAGSQETQYF
-,TRBV3-1,TRBJ1-5,-,TGTGCCAGCAGCCAAGATCACGTGGGGAGTAGTCAGCCCCAGCATTTT,CASSQDHVGSSQPQHF
TRBD1,TRBV7-9,TRBJ2-2,few,TGTGCCAGCAGCCGGACAGGGACAAACACCGGGGAGCTGTTTTTT,CASSRTGTNTGELFF
TRBD2,TRBV20-1,TRBJ2-1,-,TGCAGTGCCGAACATCGTGGCGGGGGGGCCTTCGGTTTCCATGAGCAGTTCTTC,CSAEHRGGGAFGFHEQFF
TRBD1,TRBV5-4,TRBJ1-1,many,TGTGCCAGCAGCAACCGGGACAGGGGTAACACTGAAGCTTTCTTT,CASSNRDRGNTEAFF
-,TRBV24-1,TRBJ2-1,many,TGTGCCACCAGTGATTCCGGAATCCTTGCCGGTGAGCAGTTCTTC,CATSDSGILAGEQFF
-,TRBV18,TRBJ1-5,many,TGTGCCAGCTCGGACAGTAGCAATCAGCCCCAGCATTTT,CASSDSSNQPQHF
-,TRBV7-6,TRBJ2-2,few,TGTGCCAGCAGCAGGGTTACAGGGAAGACCACCGGGGAGCTGTTTTTT,CASSRVTGKTTGELFF
TRBD1,TRBV5-4,TRBJ1-3,-,TGTGCCAGCAGCCCAAGACAGGGGGCGGACACCATATATTTT,CASSPRQGADTIYF
-,TRBV20-1,TRBJ2-3,few,TGCAGTGCTAGACGACTAGACCCTAGCACAGATACGCAGTATTTT,CSARRLDPSTDTQYF
TRBD1,TRBV2,TRBJ2-7,many,TGTGCCAGCAGTTCGGGACAGGGAGTATACGAGCAGTACTTC,CASSSGQGVYEQYF
TRBD1,TRBV20-1,TRBJ1-4,many,TGCAGTGCTAGATCCCCGGGACAGGGGTCTGAAAAACTGTTTTTT,CSARSPGQGSEKLFF
TRBD1,TRBV25-1,TRBJ2-5,-,TGTGCCAGCAGTGCGGGGACAGTGACCCAAGAGACCCAGTACTTC,CASSAGTVTQETQYF
TRBD1,TRBV20-1,TRBJ2-7,few,TGCAGTGCTAGGGGACAGGGGGCTATTTACGAGCAGTACTTC,CSARGQGAIYEQYF
-,TRBV7-3,TRBJ1-1,many,TGTGCCAGCAGCTTAGGTCCGGGGATGAACACTGAAGCTTTCTTT,CASSLGPGMNTEAFF
TRBD2,TRBV12-3/TRBV12-4,TRBJ2-1,many,TGTGCCAGCAGTAGACTAGCGGGGGCCTACAATGAGCAGTTCTTC,CASSRLAGAYNEQFF
-,TRBV20-1,TRBJ2-5,many,TGCAGTGCTAGGCCCGGGGGCGCGGAGACCCAGTACTTC,CSARPGGAETQYF
-,TRBV6-6,TRBJ1-5,many,TGTGCCAGCAGTTCCTTCTTTACTAGCAATCAGCCCCAGCATTTT,CASSSFFTSNQPQHF
TRBD2,TRBV6-4,TRBJ2-3,-,TGTGCCAGCAGTGACATAGCGGGGGGGAGCACAGATACGCAGTATTTT,CASSDIAGGSTDTQYF
-,TRBV12-3/TRBV12-4,TRBJ1-2,many,TGTGCCAGCAGTATGACTTCTCCCAACTATGGCTACACCTTC,CASSMTSPNYGYTF
-,TRBV6-5,TRBJ1-1,many,TGTGCCAGCACTCAACCAGGGTCAGGTGAAGCTTTCTTT,CASTQPGSGEAFF
-,TRBV7-9,TRBJ1-2,many,TGTGCCAGCAGCTTTGACAGCTATGGCTACACCTTC,CASSFDSYGYTF
-,TRBV29-1,TRBJ1-1,few,TGCAGCGTTGTGGTTTCGTCCGTCGGGGCTTTCTTT,CSVVVSSVGAFF
-,TRBV29-1,TRBJ2-5,many,TGCAGCGTGGGAAGGACCCAAGAGACCCAGTACTTC,CSVGRTQETQYF
TRBD1,TRBV24-1,TRBJ2-7,few,TGTGCCACCAGTGATTCCAAGTTGCGGACAGGGAACGATAACGAGCAGTACTTC,CATSDSKLRTGNDNEQYF
-,TRBV4-2,TRBJ1-2,-,TGTGCCAGCAGCCAAGTCGGCGGACTCCCCTATGGCTACACCTTC,CASSQVGGLPYGYTF
-,TRBV7-9,TRBJ1-6,few,TGTGCCAGCACCTCCGGGACACGATGGTCACCCCTCCACTTT,CASTSGTRWSPLHF
TRBD1,TRBV7-3,TRBJ2-6,few,TGTGCCAGCAGCGCGTACAGGGGCACTGGGGCCAACGTCCTGACTTTC,CASSAYRGTGANVLTF
-,TRBV15,TRBJ1-5,few,TGTGCCACCAGCAGCGAATTCAACCAGCCCCAGCATTTT,CATSSEFNQPQHF
-,TRBV27,TRBJ2-5,many,TGTGCCAGCAGTCCATTCGTCGAAGAGACCCAGTACTTC,CASSPFVEETQYF
TRBD1,TRBV6-6,TRBJ1-6,many,TGTGCCAGCAGCCGAGGGACAGGGCGGGGGCGTTGGTATTCACCCCTCCACTTT,CASSRGTGRGRWYSPLHF
TRBD1,TRBV12-3/TRBV12-4,TRBJ2-2,few,TGTGCCAGCAGTCCCTGGGACAGGGTAGGCACCGGGGAGCTGTTTTTT,CASSPWDRVGTGELFF
TRBD2,TRBV28,TRBJ2-7,-,TGTGCCAGCACCACAGGCGGGGGCTACGAGCAGTACTTC,CASTTGGGYEQYF
-,TRBV4-3,TRBJ1-4,many,TGCGCCAGCTCTCAGGCGGGATCTGGTAATGAAAAACTGTTTTTT,CASSQAGSGNEKLFF
TRBD1,TRBV5-5,TRBJ1-1,many,TGTGCCAGCAGCCAGACAGGGTTCACTGAAGCTTTCTTT,CASSQTGFTEAFF
-,TRBV6-1,TRBJ2-6,few,TGTGCCAGCAGTCTGGAGGGACTCCCAATCTCTGGGGCCAACGTCCTGACTTTC,CASSLEGLPISGANVLTF